The clone carrying this T cell receptor beta chain was counted only a few times. Its antigen is currently unknown. Germline V gene sequence: CDR1 MNHNS, CDR2 SASEGT. Trimming cost V 3 bases and J 6 bases, with 11 bases left between them. CDR3 size: 13 residues. The data stem from a study of post-analysis software for immune sequencing data. Study-wide points: TRBV5-6, TRBV5-1 and TRBV20-1 were among four or five TRBV segments more frequent in patients than controls. Analysis by F measure revealed that same-batch samples clustered strongly together.

The library was made from cDNA and included unique molecular identifiers. The source material, 1 to 10 million T cells, gave rise to 500,000 or so cDNA molecules. In TCRdb, the PCR reads were re-called with MiXCR into one record per CDR3 protein. The sample has a few hundred thousand distinct CDR3 sequences, 34% seen once; the top ten hold 5% to 6%. The sequence came from a girl younger than 18 with multiple sclerosis. Specimen: blood. V is TRBV6-1 and J is TRBJ1-2; D is possibly TRBD1 (5 bases). This CDR3 is CASSEGRVNGYTF. The CDR3 coding sequence is TGTGCCAGCAGTGAGGGCAGGGTGAATGGCTACACCTTC.